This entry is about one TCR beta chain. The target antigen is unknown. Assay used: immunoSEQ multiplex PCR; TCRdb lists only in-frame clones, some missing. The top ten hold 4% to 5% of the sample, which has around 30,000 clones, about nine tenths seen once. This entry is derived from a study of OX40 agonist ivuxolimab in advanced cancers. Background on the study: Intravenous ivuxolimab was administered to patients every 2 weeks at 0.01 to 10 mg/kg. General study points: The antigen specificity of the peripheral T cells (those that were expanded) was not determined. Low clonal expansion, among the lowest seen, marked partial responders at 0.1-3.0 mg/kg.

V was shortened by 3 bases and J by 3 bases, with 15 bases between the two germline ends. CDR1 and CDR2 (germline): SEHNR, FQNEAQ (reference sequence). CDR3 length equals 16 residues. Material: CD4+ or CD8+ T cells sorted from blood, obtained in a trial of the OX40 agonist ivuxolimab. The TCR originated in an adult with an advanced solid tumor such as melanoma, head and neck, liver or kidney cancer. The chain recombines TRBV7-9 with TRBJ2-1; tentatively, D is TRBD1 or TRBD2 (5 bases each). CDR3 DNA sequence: TGTGCCAGCAGCTTGGGACCTGATAGGGACTACAATGAGCAGTTCTTC. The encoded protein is CASSLGPDRDYNEQFF.